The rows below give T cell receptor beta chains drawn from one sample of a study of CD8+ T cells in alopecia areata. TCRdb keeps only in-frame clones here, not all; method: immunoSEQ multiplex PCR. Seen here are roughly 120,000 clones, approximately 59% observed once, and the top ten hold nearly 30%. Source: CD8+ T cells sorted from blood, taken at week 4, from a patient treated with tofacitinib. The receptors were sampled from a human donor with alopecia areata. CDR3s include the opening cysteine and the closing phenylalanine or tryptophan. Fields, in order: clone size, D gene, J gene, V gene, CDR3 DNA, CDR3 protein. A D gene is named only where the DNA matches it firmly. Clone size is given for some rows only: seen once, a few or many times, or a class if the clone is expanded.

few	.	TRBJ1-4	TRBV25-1	TGTGCCAGCAGTGATCCCCGACAGACCAGGAATGAAAAACTGTTTTTT	CASSDPRQTRNEKLFF
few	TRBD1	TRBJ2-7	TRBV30	TGTGCCTGGAGCAATACCGGGACAGGGATATACGAGCAGTACTTC	CAWSNTGTGIYEQYF
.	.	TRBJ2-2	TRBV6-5	TGTGCCAGCAGTTATAAGGGAGATACCGGGGAGCTGTTTTTT	CASSYKGDTGELFF
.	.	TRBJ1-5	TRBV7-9	TGTGCCAGCAGCTTGGCCGGGGAGCCCCAGCATTTT	CASSLAGEPQHF
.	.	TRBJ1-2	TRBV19	TGTGCCAGTTGTTCCGGGATCCTCCTCCCCTATGGCTACACCTTC	CASCSGILLPYGYTF
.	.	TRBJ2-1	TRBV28	TGTGCCAGCACCCCCGGGCAGAGCTCCTACAATGAGCAGTTCTTC	CASTPGQSSYNEQFF
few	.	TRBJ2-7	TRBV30	TGTGCCTGGAGTGAGCCCTTAGCGGTCCACGAGCAGTACTTC	CAWSEPLAVHEQYF
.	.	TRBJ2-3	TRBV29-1	TGCAGCGTTGAGCAGGGCATCTCTAGCACAGATACGCAGTATTTT	CSVEQGISSTDTQYF
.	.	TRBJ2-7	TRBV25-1	TGTGCCAGCGGGCCAGTGGTCGAGCAGTACTTC	CASGPVVEQYF
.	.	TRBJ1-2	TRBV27	TGTGCCAGCAGTCCCACGGGGGGCGTCTATGGCTACACCTTC	CASSPTGGVYGYTF
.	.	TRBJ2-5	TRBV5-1	TGCGCCAGCAGCTCAGGGACCGATGCGAAAGAGACCCAGTACTTC	CASSSGTDAKETQYF
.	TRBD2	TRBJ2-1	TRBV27	TGTGCCACCCTAGCGGGGTGGAACAATGAGCAGTTCTTC	CATLAGWNNEQFF
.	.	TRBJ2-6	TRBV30	TGTGCCTGGGAACAGATCTCTGGGGCCAACGTCCTGACTTTC	CAWEQISGANVLTF
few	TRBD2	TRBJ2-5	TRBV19	TGTGCCAGTAGTATAGTCGGGGGGGAAGAGACCCAGTACTTC	CASSIVGGEETQYF
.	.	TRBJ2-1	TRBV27	TGTGCCAGCAGTTCGTTGCCCACGGTGGGTGAGCAGTTCTTC	CASSSLPTVGEQFF
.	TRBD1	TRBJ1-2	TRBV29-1	TGCAGCGTTCTACAGGGGTACCCGTATGGCTACACCTTC	CSVLQGYPYGYTF
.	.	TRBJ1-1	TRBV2	TGTGCCAGCAGTGAATGGACGTCAAATGAAGCTTTCTTT	CASSEWTSNEAFF
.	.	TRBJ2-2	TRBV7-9	TGTGCCAGCAGTCGCCAAAGAGTTATGGGACAAGTCACCGGGGAGCTGTTTTTT	CASSRQRVMGQVTGELFF
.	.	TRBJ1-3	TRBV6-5	TGTGCCAGCAGCCCAACGGGAAACACCATATATTTT	CASSPTGNTIYF
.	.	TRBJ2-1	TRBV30	TGTGCCTGGAGTCAGGGGACTGCCGGCTACAATGAGCAGTTCTTC	CAWSQGTAGYNEQFF
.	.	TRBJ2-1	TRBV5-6	TGTGCCAGCAGCTTGGACCCCATAGAGCAGTTCTTC	CASSLDPIEQFF
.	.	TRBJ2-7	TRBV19	TGTGCCAGTAGTCTCTCCGTTTCGATGGTCTACGAGCAGTACTTC	CASSLSVSMVYEQYF
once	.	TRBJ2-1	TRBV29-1	TGCAGCGCCCCCTCCCCGGATGAGCAGTTCTTC	CSAPSPDEQFF